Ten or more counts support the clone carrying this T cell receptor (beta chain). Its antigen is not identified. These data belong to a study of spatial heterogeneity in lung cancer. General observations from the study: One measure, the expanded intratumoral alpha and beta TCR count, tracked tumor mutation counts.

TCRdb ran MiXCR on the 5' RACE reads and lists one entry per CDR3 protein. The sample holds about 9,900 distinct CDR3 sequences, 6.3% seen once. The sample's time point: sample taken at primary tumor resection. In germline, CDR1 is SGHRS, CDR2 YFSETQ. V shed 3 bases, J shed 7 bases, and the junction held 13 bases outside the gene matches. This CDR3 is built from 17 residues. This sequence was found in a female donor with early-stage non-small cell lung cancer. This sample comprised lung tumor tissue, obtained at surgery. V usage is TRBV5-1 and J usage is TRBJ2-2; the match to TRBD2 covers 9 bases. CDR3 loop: CASSYLVDSGSIGELFF. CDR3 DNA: TGCGCCAGCAGCTACCTGGTTGATAGCGGGAGTATCGGGGAGCTGTTTTTT.